These 12 T cell receptor beta chains came from one sample sequenced in a study of cytomegalovirus exposure and HLA in healthy donors. Produced via immunoSEQ multiplex PCR; TCRdb's table is partial and in-frame only. The sample has more than 250,000 clones, approximately 90% seen once; the top ten hold around 0.8%. The source material was PBMCs. The receptors shown here come from a woman younger than 35 in good health and CMV-seronegative.

This clone was found a few times. The J gene is TRBJ2-7, the V gene TRBV7-6; tentatively, D is TRBD2 (6 bases). Looked up from germline, CDR1 is SGHVS and CDR2 is FNYEAQ. The CDR3 consists of 14 residues. Trimming pared 5 bases from V and 6 bases from J, leaving 17 bases between. Written as DNA, the CDR3 is TGTGCCAGCAGCGGTAGCGGAGGTTACGCCGAGCAGTACTTC. As protein: CASSGSGGYAEQYF.

This chain joins TRBV25-1 and TRBJ2-1; the D gene is possibly TRBD2 (5 bases). Germline loops: CDR1 MGHDK, CDR2 SYGVNS. Trimming removed 4 bases at V and 4 bases at J, with 17 bases between. The CDR3 consists of 16 residues. Here the CDR3 DNA reads TGTGCCAGCAGTGCCCCCTGGGTCACGGGGTACAATGAGCAGTTCTTC. Protein: CASSAPWVTGYNEQFF.

This chain uses TRBV2 with TRBJ1-3, with D maybe TRBD1 (6 bases). The germline CDR1 and CDR2 sequences are SNHLY and FYNNEI. Trimming cost V 6 bases and J 0 bases, with 12 bases left between them. The CDR3 spans 15 residues. This chain's CDR3 is CASSPDSISGNTIYF. As DNA, the CDR3 is TGTGCCAGCAGCCCGGACAGCATCTCTGGAAACACCATATATTTT. Full variable domain (missing parts from reference TRBV2 and TRBJ1-3): EPEVTQTPSHQVTQMGQEVILRCVPISNHLYFYWYRQILGQKVEFLVSFYNNEISEKSEIFDDQFSVERPDGSNFTLKIRSTKLEDSAMYFCASSPDSISGNTIYFGEGSWLTVV.

The chain carries TRBV11-2 and TRBJ1-4; D gene uncertain. The CDR3 is made up of 15 amino acids. Trimming removed 1 base at V and 4 bases at J, with 10 bases between. The V gene's germline CDR1 is SGHAT and CDR2 FQNNGV. The CDR3 DNA is TGTGCCAGCAGCTTAGTTGGAGGGAATAATGAAAAACTGTTTTTT. This translates into CASSLVGGNNEKLFF.

This clone was counted between two and nine times. The chain joins TRBV7-9 to TRBJ2-7, with D perhaps TRBD1 (5 bases). CDR1 and CDR2 from the germline V gene are SEHNR and FQNEAQ (reference sequence). V was trimmed by 6 bases and J by 3 bases, leaving 12 bases between them. This CDR3 has 13 residues. For the CDR3, the DNA is TGTGCCAGCAGGGCAGGGAATGACTACGAGCAGTACTTC. Translating it yields CASRAGNDYEQYF.

The V and J genes are TRBV5-1 and TRBJ2-3, with TRBD1 identical over 7 bases. With V trimmed by 5 bases and J by 0 bases, 15 bases remained unmatched. The length of the CDR3 is 18 residues. The germline V gene encodes CDR1 SGHRS and CDR2 YFSETQ. CDR3: CASRFPQDRPASTDTQYF. The DNA of the CDR3 is TGCGCCAGCAGGTTCCCCCAGGACAGGCCAGCTAGCACAGATACGCAGTATTTT.

The chain combines TRBV6-5 with TRBJ1-2; 7 bases match TRBD1. Per germline, CDR1 MNHEY and CDR2 SVGAGI. J lost 7 bases, V lost 0 bases, and 11 bases had no gene match. CDR3 length: 16 residues. The CDR3 sequence is CASSYSPGGIISGYTF. The CDR3 DNA reads as TGTGCCAGCAGTTACTCGCCAGGGGGTATCATCTCTGGCTACACCTTC.

This chain connects TRBV9 to TRBJ2-5; TRBD1 aligns across 7 bases. The CDR3 covers 15 residues. The V gene end was trimmed by 3 bases and the J gene end by 1 base; junction bases not matched to a gene: 6. The germline gives CDR1 SGDLS, CDR2 YYNGEE. Written as DNA, the CDR3 is TGTGCCAGCAGCGAGGGACAGACAATCCAAGAGACCCAGTACTTC. Amino acids: CASSEGQTIQETQYF. Full variable domain (outside the CDR3, taken from reference TRBV9 and TRBJ2-5): DSGVTQTPKHLITATGQRVTLRCSPRSGDLSVYWYQQSLDQGLQFLIQYYNGEERAKGNILERFSAQQFPDLHSELNLSSLELGDSALYFCASSEGQTIQETQYFGPGTRLLVL.

J is TRBJ2-2 and V is TRBV6-5; a weak D match, TRBD2 (6 bases). Germline V gives CDR1 MNHEY, CDR2 SVGAGI. V lost 2 bases to trimming and J lost 6 bases, with 10 bases between them. The CDR3 is made up of 14 amino acids. CDR3 loop: CASSYIAAPGELFF. The DNA of the CDR3 is TGTGCCAGCAGTTACATAGCGGCACCCGGGGAGCTGTTTTTT.

The chain employs TRBV7-8 and TRBJ2-7, with 13 bases fitting TRBD2. In germline, CDR1 is SGHVS, CDR2 FQNEAQ. This CDR3 region has 15 residues. V shed 4 bases, J shed 3 bases, and the junction held 3 bases outside the gene matches. The CDR3 is CASSWGTSGNYEQYF. The CDR3 coding sequence is TGTGCCAGCAGCTGGGGGACTAGCGGGAACTACGAGCAGTACTTC.

V gene TRBV18 combines with J gene TRBJ1-1; 7 bases match TRBD1. CDR3 length: 15 residues. Per germline, CDR1 KGHSH and CDR2 LQKENI. J was trimmed by 7 bases and V by 2 bases; bases with no gene match: 10. CDR3 in DNA: TGTGCCAGCTCACCATCCCCACCCGGGACAGTTGAAGCTTTCTTT. Its protein is CASSPSPPGTVEAFF.

This clone was seen a few times. V gene TRBV6-1 combines with J gene TRBJ1-3; TRBD1 agrees at 7 bases. V lost 11 bases, J lost 3 bases, and 13 bases stayed unmatched. The CDR3 runs to 15 residues. Germline V CDR1 and CDR2: MNHNS, SASEGT. CDR3 DNA: TGTGCCGGGGGGCACAGGGGAGGAGGTGGAAACACCATATATTTT. Residues: CAGGHRGGGGNTIYF.